The TCR beta chain described here comes from a study of CD8+ T cells in alopecia areata. The CDR3 covers 12 residues. The V gene lost 4 bases and the J gene lost 4 bases, with 4 bases spanning the gap. The V gene's germline CDR1 is LGHNA and CDR2 YSLEER. On this clone itself: Antigen unknown.

Sequencing used cDNA as its template, made by extracting RNA and reverse transcribing it. Generated by immunoSEQ multiplex PCR, the TCRdb table keeps only in-frame clones and is missing some. Among over 150,000 clones listed, roughly 65% were seen once. Study-wide results and caveats: Lesional tissue from the scalp (especially in alopecia totalis/universalis) showed higher clonality than normal scalp.

Specimen: CD4+ T cells sorted from blood, collected at week 0. This clonotype originated in a human donor with alopecia areata. This chain uses TRBV4-3 with TRBJ2-2; no clear D gene. CDR3 protein: CASSPTTGELFF. The CDR3 region has the DNA TGCGCCAGCAGCCCCACCACCGGGGAGCTGTTTTTT.